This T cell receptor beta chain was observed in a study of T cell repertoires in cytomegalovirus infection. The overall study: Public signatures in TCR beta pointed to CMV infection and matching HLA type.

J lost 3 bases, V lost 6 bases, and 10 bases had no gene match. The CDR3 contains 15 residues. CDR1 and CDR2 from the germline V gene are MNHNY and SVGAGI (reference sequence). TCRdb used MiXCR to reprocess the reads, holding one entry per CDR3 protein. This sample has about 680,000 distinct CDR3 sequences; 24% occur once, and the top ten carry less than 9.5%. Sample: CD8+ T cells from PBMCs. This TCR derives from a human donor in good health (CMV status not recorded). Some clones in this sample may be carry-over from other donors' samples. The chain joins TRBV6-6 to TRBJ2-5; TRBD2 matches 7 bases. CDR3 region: CASRVAGLAEETQYF. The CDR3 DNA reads TGTGCCAGCAGGGTGGCGGGGCTAGCGGAAGAGACCCAGTACTTC.